This T cell receptor beta chain was observed in a study of human CD8 memory T cell subsets. Investigators built TCR beta libraries using UMI-labeled 5' RACE. TCRdb reprocessed the 5' RACE reads and keeps a single row for each CDR3 protein, giving no DNA. This table holds approximately 9,300 distinct CDR3 sequences. Germline V gives CDR1 MNHEY, CDR2 SVGEGT. The CDR3 has 16 amino acids. According to its frequency, this clonotype is medium-sized. Antigen: not known. Study results and limitations: Precursor exhausted and stem-like memory T cell repertoires shared minimal overlap.

Sequencing was carried out using CD8+ T cells from PBMCs. V and J are TRBV6-2 or TRBV6-3 and TRBJ1-5; with no DNA, the TCRdb D assignment of TRBD1 cannot be verified. This TCR was recovered from a human donor in good health. The CDR3 is CASSYSGALSNQPQHF.